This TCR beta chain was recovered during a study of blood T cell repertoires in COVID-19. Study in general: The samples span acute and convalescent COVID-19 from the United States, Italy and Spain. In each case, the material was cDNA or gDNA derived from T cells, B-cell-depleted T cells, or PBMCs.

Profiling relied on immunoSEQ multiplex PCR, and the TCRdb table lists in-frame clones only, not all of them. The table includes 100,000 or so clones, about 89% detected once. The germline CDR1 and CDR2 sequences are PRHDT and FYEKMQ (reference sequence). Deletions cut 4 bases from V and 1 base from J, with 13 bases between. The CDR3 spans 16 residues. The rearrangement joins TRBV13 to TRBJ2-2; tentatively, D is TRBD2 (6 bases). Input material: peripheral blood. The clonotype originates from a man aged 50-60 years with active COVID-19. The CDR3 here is CASSSSWGENTGELFF. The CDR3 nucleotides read TGTGCCAGCAGCTCTAGTTGGGGGGAGAACACCGGGGAGCTGTTTTTT.